This entry lists 25 T cell receptor beta chains sequenced from one sample in a study of blood T cell repertoires in COVID-19. TCRdb's table, derived via immunoSEQ multiplex PCR, lists solely in-frame clones and lacks some. The sample holds under 250,000 clones, 88% seen once. The sequenced sample consisted of peripheral blood. Every receptor here comes from a woman in her twenties or thirties with COVID-19, enrolled during active disease.

The chain combines TRBV10-2 with TRBJ2-7, with no clear D. The CDR3 loop spans 13 amino acids. V was trimmed by 6 bases and J by 3 bases, leaving 12 bases between them. CDR1 and CDR2 (germline): WSHSY, SAAADI. The CDR3 bases are TGCGCCAGCAGGCCAGTGGCAGGCTACGAGCAGTACTTC. Translated: CASRPVAGYEQYF.

This rearrangement joins TRBV12-3 or TRBV12-4 to TRBJ2-2; D remains unclear. The CDR3 sequence is 12 residues long. V was trimmed by 7 bases and J by 6 bases, leaving 9 bases between them. As DNA, the CDR3 is TGTGCCAGCACCCTCCCAGCCGGGGAGCTGTTTTTT. Its translation is CASTLPAGELFF.

The chain recombines TRBV6-5 with TRBJ1-2; D is unresolved. There are 16 residues in the CDR3. Trimming took off 3 bases at V and 1 base at J, with 15 bases between the two ends. Per the germline V gene, CDR1 is MNHEY and CDR2 is SVGAGI. The CDR3 DNA follows: TGTGCCAGCAGTTATGGGCAGGCCCGAAATAACTATGGCTACACCTTC. As protein: CASSYGQARNNYGYTF.

The chain is built from TRBV6-2 or TRBV6-3 and TRBJ2-5; 10 bases map to TRBD2. Germline CDR1 reads MNHEY; CDR2 reads SVGEGT. The CDR3 runs to 15 residues. Germline trimming cut 2 bases from V and 5 bases from J; bases unmatched to any gene: 5. The CDR3 loop reads CASSYLGLAAETQYF. The CDR3 DNA sequence: TGTGCCAGCAGTTACCTCGGACTAGCGGCGGAGACCCAGTACTTC.

This sequence joins TRBV5-6 and TRBJ1-4; the D gene is possibly TRBD1 (6 bases). Looked up from germline, CDR1 is SGHDT and CDR2 is YYEEEE. V gave up 0 bases and J gave up 6 bases, with 15 bases separating them. The CDR3 spans 16 residues. The CDR3 loop reads CASSLVVGAIYEKLFF. DNA of the CDR3: TGTGCCAGCAGCTTGGTTGTGGGGGCGATTTATGAAAAACTGTTTTTT.

V usage is TRBV28 and J usage is TRBJ1-4; D is possibly TRBD1 (6 bases). The CDR3 is made up of 15 amino acids. V gave up 4 bases and J gave up 8 bases, with 17 bases separating them. Germline V gives CDR1 MDHEN, CDR2 SYDVKM. Here the CDR3 reads CASSSPGGRREKLFF. The CDR3 region has the DNA TGTGCCAGCAGTTCCCCCGGGGGGCGCAGGGAAAAACTGTTTTTT.

As for this clone: Possible read error: a much larger clone is one base away. This chain connects TRBV5-4 to TRBJ2-7, with unresolved D. This CDR3 spans 12 amino acids. V was shortened by 2 bases and J by 0 bases, with 3 bases between the two germline ends. The germline V gene encodes CDR1 SGHNT and CDR2 YYREEE (reference sequence). Here the CDR3 DNA reads TGTGCCAGCAGCTTCTCCTCCTACGAGCAGTACTTC. This gives the protein CASSFSSYEQYF.

The V gene is TRBV7-2, the J gene TRBJ2-6; D is perhaps TRBD1 (5 bases). V was cut by 5 bases and J by 4 bases, with 18 bases left in between. CDR1 and CDR2 from the germline V gene are SGHTA and FQGNSA. The CDR3 runs 17 residues. CDR3 DNA: TGTGCCAGCAGCGCTTGGCCACAGGTGCCCGGGGCCAACGTCCTGACTTTC. Translating it yields CASSAWPQVPGANVLTF.

The chain joins TRBV11-2 to TRBJ2-3; a weak D match, TRBD2 (7 bases). CDR1 and CDR2 (germline): SGHAT, FQNNGV. The CDR3 extends over 17 amino acids. Deletions cut 1 base from V and 0 bases from J, with 14 bases between. This CDR3 is CASSLGRGGPSTDTQYF. In DNA form, the CDR3 reads TGTGCCAGCAGCTTAGGCAGGGGAGGGCCTAGCACAGATACGCAGTATTTT.

Regarding this clone: This sample includes further DNA sequences coding for the same CDR3. The gene calls are TRBV28 and TRBJ2-3; no definite D call. From germline, CDR1 is MDHEN and CDR2 SYDVKM. The CDR3 is 13 amino acids. Trimming cost V 5 bases and J 1 base, with 7 bases left between them. The CDR3 spells CASSPPGTDTQYF. CDR3 in DNA: TGTGCCAGCAGTCCTCCGGGCACAGATACGCAGTATTTT.

The chain is built from TRBV6-4 and TRBJ2-2; 13 bases are a match to TRBD2. After removal of 5 bases from V and 2 bases from J, the junction contained 2 bases not matched to a gene. The CDR3 is 16 residues long. Looked up from germline, CDR1 is MRHNA and CDR2 is SNTAGT. CDR3 loop: CASSRLAGGNTGELFF. In nucleotides, the CDR3 is TGTGCCAGCAGTCGACTAGCGGGAGGTAACACCGGGGAGCTGTTTTTT.

The rearrangement uses TRBV4-3 and TRBJ2-2, with D perhaps matching TRBD1 (5 bases). The CDR3 loop spans 13 amino acids. Germline V gene data show CDR1 as LGHNA and CDR2 as YSLEER. The V gene lost 4 bases and the J gene lost 5 bases, with 8 bases spanning the gap. CDR3 sequence reads: CASSPQGTGELFF. CDR3 in DNA: TGCGCCAGCAGCCCTCAGGGAACCGGGGAGCTGTTTTTT.

This chain uses TRBV5-4 with TRBJ2-1, with 8 bases lining up with TRBD2. This CDR3 has 15 amino acids. J was trimmed by 2 bases and V by 0 bases; bases with no gene match: 1. Germline values: CDR1 SGHNT, CDR2 YYREEE (reference sequence). CDR3 DNA: TGTGCCAGCAGCTTGGATAGCGGGGCCTACAATGAGCAGTTCTTC. Translating gives CASSLDSGAYNEQFF.

This clone was seen a few times. The V call is TRBV9, the J call TRBJ1-2; D gene uncertain. This CDR3 comprises 13 residues. CDR1 is SGDLS, CDR2 YYNGEE, per germline. V lost 1 base, J lost 8 bases, and 12 bases lay in between. CDR3 region: CASSVFGVQGYTF. The CDR3 DNA sequence: TGTGCCAGCAGCGTATTCGGGGTACAAGGCTACACCTTC. Combining the CDR3 with reference TRBV9 and TRBJ1-2 gives the whole variable domain DSGVTQTPKHLITATGQRVTLRCSPRSGDLSVYWYQQSLDQGLQFLIQYYNGEERAKGNILERFSAQQFPDLHSELNLSSLELGDSALYFCASSVFGVQGYTFGSGTRLTVV.

This clone was picked up one time. This chain joins TRBV11-2 and TRBJ2-3; possible D gene TRBD2, 5 bases. The germline V and J ends were trimmed by 1 base and 4 bases, with 12 bases remaining between them. Per the germline V gene, CDR1 is SGHAT and CDR2 is FQNNGV. The CDR3 covers 15 residues. The CDR3 is CASSLAHTEADTQYF. CDR3 DNA: TGTGCCAGCAGCTTAGCCCACACGGAGGCAGATACGCAGTATTTT.

This clone has a single count. The chain uses TRBV5-7 and TRBJ2-3; 11 bases align to TRBD2. TRBV5-7 is treated as an ORF (open reading frame) with a function not yet certain. J was trimmed by 5 bases and V by 1 base; bases with no gene match: 6. This CDR3 is 16 amino acids long. The CDR3 nucleotides read TGTGCCAGCAGCTTGAGGATAGCGGGGGGGTTAGATACGCAGTATTTT. It yields the protein CASSLRIAGGLDTQYF.

The chain combines TRBV11-2 with TRBJ2-3, with 13 nucleotides matching TRBD2. From germline, CDR1 is SGHAT and CDR2 FQNNGV. J gave up 2 bases and V 3 bases, and 2 bases lay outside the gene matches. The length of the CDR3 is 16 residues. The CDR3 is CASSLGLAGFTDTQYF. In DNA, the CDR3 is TGTGCCAGCAGCTTGGGACTAGCGGGATTCACAGATACGCAGTATTTT.

This chain connects TRBV7-8 to TRBJ1-2; 7 nucleotides match TRBD1. CDR1 is SGHVS and CDR2 is FQNEAQ in the germline V gene. The CDR3 is made up of 15 amino acids. V was pared by 0 bases and J by 6 bases, with 7 bases of the junction left unmatched. CDR3 sequence reads: CASSLAQGESDGYTF. The CDR3 DNA reads as TGTGCCAGCAGCTTAGCTCAGGGGGAAAGCGATGGCTACACCTTC.

V and J are TRBV6-5 and TRBJ2-2; 9 bases map to TRBD1. CDR1 MNHEY and CDR2 SVGAGI come from the germline V gene. V was clipped by 6 bases and J by 3 bases; unmatched bases: 5. The CDR3 is 15 amino acids. In nucleotides, the CDR3 is TGTGCCAGCAGCAGGGACAGGGACCACACCGGGGAGCTGTTTTTT. Its translation is CASSRDRDHTGELFF.

The V gene is TRBV10-1, the J gene TRBJ2-7; D is perhaps TRBD1 (6 bases). The V gene's germline CDR1 is WNHNN and CDR2 SYGVQD (reference sequence). This CDR3 contains 13 residues. V dropped 5 bases and J dropped 7 bases, with 15 bases sitting between them. CDR3 in amino acids: CASSTGLIGEQYF. The CDR3 DNA is TGCGCCAGCAGTACAGGGTTAATAGGAGAGCAGTACTTC.

The chain couples TRBV7-2 to TRBJ1-4, with D uncertain. Germline V gene sequence: CDR1 SGHTA, CDR2 FQGNSA. The CDR3 consists of 15 residues. Trimming shortened V by 3 bases and J by 3 bases, and 11 bases separated the two germline ends. The CDR3 sequence is CASSLVPRANEKLFF. In DNA, the CDR3 is TGTGCCAGCAGCTTGGTTCCTAGAGCTAATGAAAAACTGTTTTTT.

The genes are TRBV9 and TRBJ2-3; D might be TRBD2 (5 bases). The V gene lost 4 bases and the J gene lost 2 bases, with 5 bases spanning the gap. The CDR3 has 12 residues. Germline CDR1 is SGDLS and CDR2 is YYNGEE. The CDR3 sequence: CASSRDTDTQYF. The DNA for the CDR3 is TGTGCCAGCAGCCGGGACACAGATACGCAGTATTTT.

This clone was seen only once. The chain has TRBV4-3 and TRBJ1-2; the D is unclear. This CDR3 contains 12 residues. Between the trimmed V and J ends, which lost 0 bases and 8 bases, there was a span of 7 bases. In germline, CDR1 is LGHNA, CDR2 YSLEER. CDR3 protein: CASSQERRGYTF. The CDR3 bases are TGCGCCAGCAGCCAAGAGCGGAGGGGCTACACCTTC.

The chain carries TRBV6-2 or TRBV6-3 and TRBJ2-7, with D possibly matching TRBD2 (6 bases). The CDR3 spans 16 residues. V lost 0 bases and J 0 bases, leaving 12 bases between the germline ends. CDR1 and CDR2 (germline): MNHEY, SVGEGT. CDR3 bases: TGTGCCAGCAGTTACTCGAGGCGGGGACCCTCCTACGAGCAGTACTTC. This gives the protein CASSYSRRGPSYEQYF.

J is TRBJ2-3 and V is TRBV28; 9 positions match TRBD2. Germline trimming cut 5 bases from V and 0 bases from J; bases unmatched to any gene: 18. Germline loops: CDR1 MDHEN, CDR2 SYDVKM. The CDR3 extends over 20 amino acids. The CDR3 DNA reads as TGTGCCAGCAGTGTCCCGGGACTAGCTCCGCGGCCCCATAGCACAGATACGCAGTATTTT. As protein: CASSVPGLAPRPHSTDTQYF.